This T cell receptor beta chain was sequenced during a study of beta chain features in type 1 diabetes. Sequencing targeted expressed TCRB transcripts, as all isolated RNA had been reverse transcribed. Libraries were prepared by immunoSEQ multiplex PCR; TCRdb keeps only in-frame clonotypes and omits some of them. The data contain 970,000 or so clones, 15% to 20% of them seen just once; the ten biggest clones take up roughly 0.025%. The length of the CDR3 is 15 residues. Germline CDR1 reads SGHRS; CDR2 reads YFSETQ. V dropped 1 base and J dropped 0 bases, with 10 bases sitting between them. The receptor's source is a woman aged 18-30 years in good health. The chain links TRBV5-1 to TRBJ1-1; D not resolved. The specimen sequenced was naive CD4+ T cells from blood. CDR3 nucleotide sequence: TGCGCCAGCAGCTTGATGTCCGACATGAACACTGAAGCTTTCTTT. Its translation is CASSLMSDMNTEAFF.